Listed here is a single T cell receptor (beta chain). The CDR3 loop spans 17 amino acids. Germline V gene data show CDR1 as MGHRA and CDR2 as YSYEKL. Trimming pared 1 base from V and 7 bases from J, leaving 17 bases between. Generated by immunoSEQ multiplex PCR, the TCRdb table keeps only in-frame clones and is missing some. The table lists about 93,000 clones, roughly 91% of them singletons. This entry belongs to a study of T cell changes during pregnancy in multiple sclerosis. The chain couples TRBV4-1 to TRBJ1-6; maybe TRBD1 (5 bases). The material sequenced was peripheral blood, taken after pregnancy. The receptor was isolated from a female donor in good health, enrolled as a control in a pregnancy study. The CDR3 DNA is TGCGCCAGCAGCCAAGTGGACATGGGGCTTAGAAATTCACCCCTCCACTTT. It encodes CASSQVDMGLRNSPLHF.